This is a list of T cell receptor beta chains from one sample in a study of memory CD4+ T cells and cytomegalovirus serostatus. TCRdb's table, derived via immunoSEQ multiplex PCR, lists solely in-frame clones and lacks some. Among around 60,000 clones listed, 82% were seen once. Sequenced sample: memory CD4+ T cells from blood. The receptors derive from an adult in good health and CMV-seronegative. The CDR3 runs from the conserved cysteine through the conserved F or W. Each record gives: J gene, D gene, clone size, V gene, CDR3 length, CDR3 DNA, CDR3 protein. A D gene is named only where the DNA matches it firmly. Clone size is shown for a subset of rows, as once, few, many or a class of expanded clone.

j_gene: TRBJ2-5; d_gene: NA; abundance: NA; v_gene: TRBV7-3; len: 16; CDR3nt: TGTGCCAGCAGCCCCGGAGGCGGGCCCTACCAAGAGACCCAGTACTTC; CDR3aa: CASSPGGGPYQETQYF
j_gene: TRBJ1-5; d_gene: NA; abundance: NA; v_gene: TRBV28; len: 13; CDR3nt: TGTGCCAGCAGTCGGACAGTGAATCAGCCCCAGCATTTT; CDR3aa: CASSRTVNQPQHF
j_gene: TRBJ1-6; d_gene: NA; abundance: NA; v_gene: TRBV6-6; len: 14; CDR3nt: TGTGCCAGCACCAACCCGGGTAATAATTCACCCCTCCACTTT; CDR3aa: CASTNPGNNSPLHF
j_gene: TRBJ2-3; d_gene: NA; abundance: few; v_gene: TRBV11-3; len: 13; CDR3nt: TGTGCCAGCAGCTTACGGGGCACAGATACGCAGTATTTT; CDR3aa: CASSLRGTDTQYF
j_gene: TRBJ1-1; d_gene: NA; abundance: NA; v_gene: TRBV5-1; len: 17; CDR3nt: TGCGCCAGCAGCTTGGGGTCGGGGGGGGAAGGTGACACTGAAGCTTTCTTT; CDR3aa: CASSLGSGGEGDTEAFF
j_gene: TRBJ1-4; d_gene: NA; abundance: NA; v_gene: TRBV11-1; len: 13; CDR3nt: TGTGCCAGCAGCTCCACGATGGGCTCGGAACTGTTTTTT; CDR3aa: CASSSTMGSELFF
j_gene: TRBJ1-5; d_gene: NA; abundance: NA; v_gene: TRBV19; len: 15; CDR3nt: TGTGCCAGTAGTCCGCGGGACATGAGCAATCAGCCCCAGCATTTT; CDR3aa: CASSPRDMSNQPQHF
j_gene: TRBJ2-7; d_gene: NA; abundance: NA; v_gene: TRBV5-1; len: 13; CDR3nt: TGCGCCAGCAGCTTGGTTGGCGGCCGGGAGCAGTACTTC; CDR3aa: CASSLVGGREQYF
j_gene: TRBJ1-5; d_gene: NA; abundance: NA; v_gene: TRBV6-6; len: 13; CDR3nt: TGTGCCAGCAGAGAATCCCTAGGGCAGCCCCAGCATTTT; CDR3aa: CASRESLGQPQHF
j_gene: TRBJ2-7; d_gene: TRBD2; abundance: NA; v_gene: TRBV6-1; len: 15; CDR3nt: TGTGCCAGCAGTGAAGGTACTAGCGGGAATGGCGAGCAGTACTTC; CDR3aa: CASSEGTSGNGEQYF
j_gene: TRBJ2-7; d_gene: NA; abundance: NA; v_gene: TRBV21-1; len: 15; CDR3nt: TGTGCCAGCAGCAAAACGGAGCGGAGCTCCTACGAGCAGTACTTC; CDR3aa: CASSKTERSSYEQYF
j_gene: TRBJ1-4; d_gene: NA; abundance: NA; v_gene: TRBV2; len: 14; CDR3nt: TGTGCCAGCAGTGACCGCGCAACTAATGAAAAACTGTTTTTT; CDR3aa: CASSDRATNEKLFF
j_gene: TRBJ2-7; d_gene: TRBD2; abundance: NA; v_gene: TRBV5-1; len: 17; CDR3nt: TGCGCCAGCAGCTTGTTCCTAGCGGGAGTTGGTTCCTACGAGCAGTACTTC; CDR3aa: CASSLFLAGVGSYEQYF
j_gene: TRBJ1-2; d_gene: NA; abundance: NA; v_gene: TRBV28; len: 13; CDR3nt: TGTGCCAGCAGTTTGATACAGTCCTATGGCTACACCTTC; CDR3aa: CASSLIQSYGYTF
j_gene: TRBJ1-2; d_gene: NA; abundance: NA; v_gene: TRBV19; len: 13; CDR3nt: TGTGCCAGTAGTATTTCAAGAAACTATGGCTACACCTTC; CDR3aa: CASSISRNYGYTF
j_gene: TRBJ2-3; d_gene: NA; abundance: NA; v_gene: TRBV6-1; len: 15; CDR3nt: TGTGCCAGCAGTCGATCGAGGGGCGGCGCAGATACGCAGTATTTT; CDR3aa: CASSRSRGGADTQYF
j_gene: TRBJ1-4; d_gene: TRBD1; abundance: NA; v_gene: TRBV28; len: 15; CDR3nt: TGTGCCAGCAGTCCCCAGACAGGGGGCAGTGAAAAACTGTTTTTT; CDR3aa: CASSPQTGGSEKLFF
j_gene: TRBJ2-3; d_gene: NA; abundance: NA; v_gene: TRBV27; len: 17; CDR3nt: TGTGCCAGCAGTTTATCGAATCCGGGATCTAGCACAGATACGCAGTATTTT; CDR3aa: CASSLSNPGSSTDTQYF
j_gene: TRBJ1-2; d_gene: TRBD1; abundance: NA; v_gene: TRBV6-1; len: 14; CDR3nt: TGTGCCAGCAGCCCCGGGACAGGGGCCTATGGCTACACCTTC; CDR3aa: CASSPGTGAYGYTF
j_gene: TRBJ2-7; d_gene: NA; abundance: NA; v_gene: TRBV2; len: 11; CDR3nt: TGTGCCAGCGGGGTTACCTACGAGCAGTACTTC; CDR3aa: CASGVTYEQYF
j_gene: TRBJ2-5; d_gene: NA; abundance: few; v_gene: TRBV6-6; len: 11; CDR3nt: TGTGCCAGCAGTACCCAAGAGACCCAGTACTTC; CDR3aa: CASSTQETQYF
j_gene: TRBJ2-7; d_gene: TRBD2; abundance: NA; v_gene: TRBV5-1; len: 16; CDR3nt: TGCGCCAGCAGCTTCGGACTAGCGGCGGAACCCTACGAGCAGTACTTC; CDR3aa: CASSFGLAAEPYEQYF
j_gene: TRBJ2-3; d_gene: NA; abundance: NA; v_gene: TRBV7-9; len: 13; CDR3nt: TGTGCCAGCAGCTTAAGAGAGGCAGATACGCAGTATTTT; CDR3aa: CASSLREADTQYF
j_gene: TRBJ2-7; d_gene: NA; abundance: few; v_gene: TRBV7-2; len: 11; CDR3nt: TGTGCCAGCAGCTTGGTCTACGAGCAGTACTTC; CDR3aa: CASSLVYEQYF
j_gene: TRBJ2-2; d_gene: TRBD1; abundance: once; v_gene: TRBV5-4; len: 15; CDR3nt: TGTGCCAGCAGCTTGTTCGAACCCGGGACAGGGTCGCTGTTTTTT; CDR3aa: CASSLFEPGTGSLFF
j_gene: TRBJ2-1; d_gene: NA; abundance: NA; v_gene: TRBV7-9; len: 13; CDR3nt: TGTGCCAGCAGATCAGACAGGAACAATGAGCAGTTCTTC; CDR3aa: CASRSDRNNEQFF
j_gene: TRBJ2-2; d_gene: TRBD1; abundance: NA; v_gene: TRBV10-3; len: 18; CDR3nt: TGTGCCATCAGTGAATTTGGGGGTTCGCAGGGGGCTACCGGGGAGCTGTTTTTT; CDR3aa: CAISEFGGSQGATGELFF
j_gene: TRBJ2-6; d_gene: NA; abundance: NA; v_gene: TRBV19; len: 16; CDR3nt: TGTGCCAGTAGTCCTTGGGGGAGCTCTGGGGCCAACGTCCTGACTTTC; CDR3aa: CASSPWGSSGANVLTF
j_gene: TRBJ2-6; d_gene: NA; abundance: NA; v_gene: TRBV9; len: 16; CDR3nt: TGTGCCAGCAGCGACGACCGCCGCTCTGGGGCCAACGTCCTGACTTTC; CDR3aa: CASSDDRRSGANVLTF
j_gene: TRBJ2-5; d_gene: NA; abundance: NA; v_gene: TRBV7-8; len: 14; CDR3nt: TGTGCCAGCAGCTTTCAGGCGGGGACCCCGTCCGGGTACTTC; CDR3aa: CASSFQAGTPSGYF
j_gene: TRBJ2-1; d_gene: NA; abundance: NA; v_gene: TRBV2; len: 13; CDR3nt: TGTGCCAGCAGGCCTGGCGGCTACAATGAGCAGTTCTTC; CDR3aa: CASRPGGYNEQFF
j_gene: TRBJ2-1; d_gene: NA; abundance: once; v_gene: TRBV6-5; len: 15; CDR3nt: TGTGCCAGCAGTCACGGGACGTACACCAACAATGAGCAGTTCTTC; CDR3aa: CASSHGTYTNNEQFF
j_gene: TRBJ1-2; d_gene: NA; abundance: NA; v_gene: TRBV28; len: 17; CDR3nt: TGTGCCAGCACCCCCCGGCGGCGGAGATCATTAGGCTATGGCTACACCTTC; CDR3aa: CASTPRRRRSLGYGYTF
j_gene: TRBJ2-4; d_gene: TRBD2; abundance: NA; v_gene: TRBV18; len: 16; CDR3nt: TGTGCCAGCTCACCACCGCTAGCGGGGATAAAAAACATTCAGTACTTC; CDR3aa: CASSPPLAGIKNIQYF
j_gene: TRBJ1-5; d_gene: NA; abundance: NA; v_gene: TRBV10-3; len: 16; CDR3nt: TGTGCCATCAGTGAGTGGAGGGCCGTCAGCAATCAGCCCCAGCATTTT; CDR3aa: CAISEWRAVSNQPQHF
j_gene: TRBJ2-3; d_gene: NA; abundance: NA; v_gene: TRBV25-1; len: 14; CDR3nt: TGTGCCAGCAGTGATCGTCGGGGCACAGATACGCAGTATTTT; CDR3aa: CASSDRRGTDTQYF
j_gene: TRBJ1-5; d_gene: NA; abundance: few; v_gene: TRBV19; len: 14; CDR3nt: TGTGCCAGTTTACGAACGGGGAGCAATCAGCCCCAGCATTTT; CDR3aa: CASLRTGSNQPQHF
j_gene: TRBJ1-2; d_gene: TRBD1; abundance: NA; v_gene: TRBV19; len: 14; CDR3nt: TGTGCCAGTAGGCCGGGACAGCTTCGCTATGGCTACACCTTC; CDR3aa: CASRPGQLRYGYTF
j_gene: TRBJ2-3; d_gene: NA; abundance: NA; v_gene: TRBV7-8; len: 12; CDR3nt: TGTGCCAGCAGCTTAGAGGGAGATACGCAGTATTTT; CDR3aa: CASSLEGDTQYF
j_gene: TRBJ1-3; d_gene: NA; abundance: once; v_gene: TRBV30; len: 15; CDR3nt: TGTGCCTGGAGTGTAGGGACCTCATCTGGAAACACCATATATTTT; CDR3aa: CAWSVGTSSGNTIYF
j_gene: TRBJ2-1; d_gene: NA; abundance: NA; v_gene: TRBV18; len: 13; CDR3nt: TGTGCCAGCTCACCAGGTGAATACAATGAGCAGTTCTTC; CDR3aa: CASSPGEYNEQFF
j_gene: TRBJ1-1; d_gene: NA; abundance: NA; v_gene: TRBV7-9; len: 12; CDR3nt: TGTGCCAGCAGCTTAGAAGACAGGAGAGCTTTCTTT; CDR3aa: CASSLEDRRAFF
j_gene: TRBJ1-1; d_gene: NA; abundance: NA; v_gene: TRBV6-5; len: 15; CDR3nt: TGTGCCGGAACACCTTCGGGGTCAGCGAACACTGAAGCTTTCTTT; CDR3aa: CAGTPSGSANTEAFF
j_gene: TRBJ2-1; d_gene: TRBD1; abundance: NA; v_gene: TRBV6-1; len: 14; CDR3nt: TGTGCCAGCAGGGGACAGGGGATCAACAATGAGCAGTTCTTC; CDR3aa: CASRGQGINNEQFF
j_gene: TRBJ2-7; d_gene: TRBD1; abundance: NA; v_gene: TRBV19; len: 15; CDR3nt: TGTGCCAGTAGCCATGGGACAGGGTTGTCCTACGAGCAGTACTTC; CDR3aa: CASSHGTGLSYEQYF
j_gene: TRBJ1-2; d_gene: NA; abundance: NA; v_gene: TRBV5-1; len: 13; CDR3nt: TGCGCCAGCAGCAGACCGGAGGGGAATGGCTACACCTTC; CDR3aa: CASSRPEGNGYTF
j_gene: TRBJ2-7; d_gene: NA; abundance: NA; v_gene: TRBV27; len: 14; CDR3nt: TGTGCCAGCAGGACTCCGGGGTTTACCTACGAGCAGTACTTC; CDR3aa: CASRTPGFTYEQYF
j_gene: TRBJ2-3; d_gene: NA; abundance: once; v_gene: TRBV19; len: 18; CDR3nt: TGTGCCAGTAGTATAGAGGCTCAGGGGAGGGGGTCGGCGTATACGCAGTATTTT; CDR3aa: CASSIEAQGRGSAYTQYF
j_gene: TRBJ2-1; d_gene: NA; abundance: NA; v_gene: TRBV2; len: 14; CDR3nt: TGTGCCAGCGTGGTGCTAGCAGGCCCGGGTGAGCAGTTCTTC; CDR3aa: CASVVLAGPGEQFF
j_gene: TRBJ2-1; d_gene: TRBD2; abundance: NA; v_gene: TRBV6-1; len: 16; CDR3nt: TGTGCCAGCAGTGAGGCTAGCGGGAGGAGATACAATGAGCAGTTCTTC; CDR3aa: CASSEASGRRYNEQFF
j_gene: TRBJ1-1; d_gene: NA; abundance: few; v_gene: TRBV15; len: 14; CDR3nt: TGTGCCACCAGCAGATCCAGGAAGGGAGGCGACGCTTTCTTT; CDR3aa: CATSRSRKGGDAFF
j_gene: TRBJ1-3; d_gene: NA; abundance: NA; v_gene: TRBV18; len: 17; CDR3nt: TGTGCCAGCTCACCAAGATCGGCAGGACCCTCTGGAAACACCATATATTTT; CDR3aa: CASSPRSAGPSGNTIYF
j_gene: TRBJ1-2; d_gene: TRBD1; abundance: NA; v_gene: TRBV6-1; len: 15; CDR3nt: TGTGCCAGCAGTGAAGCGTCAGGGGGGGGATACGGCTACACCTTC; CDR3aa: CASSEASGGGYGYTF
j_gene: TRBJ2-2; d_gene: NA; abundance: NA; v_gene: TRBV30; len: 12; CDR3nt: TGTGTTGGTAGGACGAACACCGGGGAGCTGTTTTTT; CDR3aa: CVGRTNTGELFF
j_gene: TRBJ2-1; d_gene: NA; abundance: NA; v_gene: TRBV5-1; len: 12; CDR3nt: TGCGCCAGCAGCTGGATCGGCAATGAGCAGTTCTTC; CDR3aa: CASSWIGNEQFF
j_gene: TRBJ1-3; d_gene: NA; abundance: NA; v_gene: TRBV19; len: 14; CDR3nt: TGTGCCAGTAAGCGCGCGAGCTCTGGAAACACCATATATTTT; CDR3aa: CASKRASSGNTIYF
j_gene: TRBJ1-3; d_gene: NA; abundance: few; v_gene: TRBV5-1; len: 15; CDR3nt: TGCGCCAGCAGCTTGACGGAGAGCTCTGGAAACACCATATATTTT; CDR3aa: CASSLTESSGNTIYF
j_gene: TRBJ2-1; d_gene: NA; abundance: NA; v_gene: TRBV11-2; len: 14; CDR3nt: TGTGCCAGCAGCCAATTATTGGCCTACAATGAGCAGTTCTTC; CDR3aa: CASSQLLAYNEQFF
j_gene: TRBJ2-1; d_gene: TRBD1; abundance: NA; v_gene: TRBV5-4; len: 15; CDR3nt: TGTGCCAGCAGCTCACAAGGGCAGGGGGCAAGTGAGCAGTTCTTC; CDR3aa: CASSSQGQGASEQFF
j_gene: TRBJ1-1; d_gene: NA; abundance: medium-sized; v_gene: TRBV5-1; len: 15; CDR3nt: TGCGCCAGCAGCTTGGAGGGTGGGGTAGCGACTGAAGCTTTCTTT; CDR3aa: CASSLEGGVATEAFF